The clone carrying this TCR beta chain was seen more than once but under ten times. Its antigen is as yet unknown. The data were taken from a study of T cells after yellow fever vaccination. Whole-study results and caveats: On re-exposure, the response was weaker but peaked faster, at day 5 versus 15. Primary-vaccination clones mostly resurfaced post-booster (96% CD4, 85% to 90% CD8).

5'RACE template switching generated TCR cDNA, adding a universal primer site and UMIs. One entry per CDR3 protein results from TCRdb running MiXCR on the 5' RACE reads. Of about 260,000 distinct CDR3 sequences listed, around 13% are singletons. V was shortened by 7 bases and J by 5 bases, with 15 bases between the two germline ends. The CDR3 length is 14 residues. Germline lookup yields CDR1 MDHEN and CDR2 SYDVKM. This specimen consisted of CD4+ T cells sorted from PBMCs, obtained 45 days after the yellow fever booster vaccination. This chain joins TRBV28 and TRBJ2-1, with no clear D. The source is a man in his thirties or forties who received the YFV17D yellow fever vaccine. The CDR3 reads CASIKRLDNNEQFF. CDR3 sequence (DNA): TGTGCCAGCATAAAAAGGCTAGACAACAATGAGCAGTTCTTC.